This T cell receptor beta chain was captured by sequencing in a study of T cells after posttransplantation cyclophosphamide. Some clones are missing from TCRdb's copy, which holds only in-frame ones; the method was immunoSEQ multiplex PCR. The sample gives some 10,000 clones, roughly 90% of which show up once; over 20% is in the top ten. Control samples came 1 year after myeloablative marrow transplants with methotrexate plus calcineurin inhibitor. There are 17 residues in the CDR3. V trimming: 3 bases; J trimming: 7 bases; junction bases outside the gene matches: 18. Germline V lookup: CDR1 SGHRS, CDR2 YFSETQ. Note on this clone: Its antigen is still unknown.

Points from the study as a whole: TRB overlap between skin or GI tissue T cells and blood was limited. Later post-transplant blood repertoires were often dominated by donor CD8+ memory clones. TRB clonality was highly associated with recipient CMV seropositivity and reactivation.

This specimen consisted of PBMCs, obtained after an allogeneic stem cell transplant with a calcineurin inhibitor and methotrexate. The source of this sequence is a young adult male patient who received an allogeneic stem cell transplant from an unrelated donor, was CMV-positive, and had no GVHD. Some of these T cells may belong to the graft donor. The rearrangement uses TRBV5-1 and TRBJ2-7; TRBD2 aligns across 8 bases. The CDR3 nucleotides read TGCGCCAGCAGCTCGGGACGCCGTAGCGGGATATTATCGGAGCAGTACTTC. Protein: CASSSGRRSGILSEQYF.